This TCR beta chain came from a study of shared clonotypes between healthy human individuals. Study-wide results and limits: Estimated richness was generally greater in naive than memory subsets. Generation probability values for non-shared clonotypes were lower than those for clonotypes shared by all four donors.

The split of CD4+ cells yielded CD45RA+ naive and CD45RA-negative memory subsets. In this sample, this clone turned up many times. The antigen is unknown. Germline CDR1 reads SGDLS; CDR2 reads YYNGEE. The CDR3 sequence is 15 residues long. Trimming took 3 bases from V and 6 from J, leaving 16 bases between them. The authors' processing: Filtering differed, since immunoSEQ gave only junction sequences and no quality scores. Using immunoSEQ multiplex PCR, the repertoire was profiled, and TCRdb retains in-frame clones only, with some absent. For V, J and clone size, that table is used; D and trimming come from the DNA. The sample carries around 700,000 clones, around 72% recorded once.

The sequence was obtained from a woman aged 25-40 years in good health. Sequencing input: memory CD4+ T cells sorted from blood. The subset: CD45RA-negative fraction. The V call is TRBV9, the J call TRBJ2-4; D gene unclear. CDR3: CASSADLIQRNIQYF. CDR3 DNA sequence: TGTGCCAGCAGCGCCGACCTCATACAGAGAAACATTCAGTACTTC.